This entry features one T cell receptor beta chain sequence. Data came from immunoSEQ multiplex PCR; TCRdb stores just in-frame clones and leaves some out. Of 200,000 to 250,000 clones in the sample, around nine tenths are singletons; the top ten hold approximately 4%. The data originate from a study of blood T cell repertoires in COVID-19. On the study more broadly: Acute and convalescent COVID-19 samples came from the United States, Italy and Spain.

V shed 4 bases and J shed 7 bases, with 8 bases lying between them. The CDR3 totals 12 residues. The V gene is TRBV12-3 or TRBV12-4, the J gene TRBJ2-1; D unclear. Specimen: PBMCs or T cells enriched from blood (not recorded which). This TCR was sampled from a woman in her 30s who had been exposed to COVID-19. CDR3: CASSSSVNEQFF. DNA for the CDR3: TGTGCCAGCAGTTCCTCGGTGAATGAGCAGTTCTTC.